This T cell receptor (beta chain) is drawn from a study of response to subunit inactivated influenza vaccine listed by TCRdb under 2018. About the full investigation: To follow how T cells responded to a trivalent subunit inactivated influenza vaccine, the researchers relied on deep quantitative profiling of the T cell receptor repertoire. The research as a whole found: The authors proposed that each seasonal influenza vaccination may bring in only a limited number of new T cells.

This clonotype has just a few counts. What antigen it recognizes has not been identified. Base qualities are not at hand, and no much larger clone is one base apart. The CDR3 contains 12 residues, cysteine and phenylalanine counted. CDR3 DNA is the only sequence kept; it has 36 bases, read in frame from the first base. Relative to germline, V is 3 bases shorter and J is 4 bases shorter, with 6 bases between their ends. The library was generated by RT-PCR. Instrument used: Illumina HiSeq 2500. Clones were called with MiXCR by TCRdb after fastp trimmed the public reads at Q25, and only in-frame beta chains were retained. Identical CDR3 proteins give one entry, which carries the most common genes and DNA. The sample profile shows 860,000 or so distinct CDR3 sequences; approximately 21% of them were found once. Of the sample, roughly 10% falls within the top ten clones.

The sequence was collected from a man aged 45-65 years who received an inactivated influenza vaccine. Donor details come from another sample of the same person, matched by shared clones. The source was PBMCs from blood, collected 5 days after vaccination. Recombination linked TRBV12-3 or TRBV12-4 to TRBJ1-2; no D segment can be confidently identified. The sequence in DNA is TGTGCCAGCAGTTTTAACCCCTATGGCTACACCTTC. It encodes CASSFNPYGYTF.